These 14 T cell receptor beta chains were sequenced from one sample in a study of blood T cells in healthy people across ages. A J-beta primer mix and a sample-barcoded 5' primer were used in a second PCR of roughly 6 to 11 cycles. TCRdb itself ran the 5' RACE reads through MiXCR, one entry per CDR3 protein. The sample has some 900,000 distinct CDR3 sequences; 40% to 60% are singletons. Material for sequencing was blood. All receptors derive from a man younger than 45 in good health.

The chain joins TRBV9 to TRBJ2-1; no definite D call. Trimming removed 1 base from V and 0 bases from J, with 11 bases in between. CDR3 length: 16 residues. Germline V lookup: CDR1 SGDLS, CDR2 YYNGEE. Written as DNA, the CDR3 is TGTGCCAGCAGCGTACTCAAGTTAAGCTCCTACAATGAGCAGTTCTTC. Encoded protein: CASSVLKLSSYNEQFF.

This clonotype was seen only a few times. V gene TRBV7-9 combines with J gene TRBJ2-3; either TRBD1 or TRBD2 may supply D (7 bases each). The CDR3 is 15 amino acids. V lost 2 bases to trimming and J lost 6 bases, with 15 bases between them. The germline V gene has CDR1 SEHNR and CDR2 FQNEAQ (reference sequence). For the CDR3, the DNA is TGTGCCAGCAGCTTACTCTCCCAGGGGGGGGATACGCAGTATTTT. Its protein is CASSLLSQGGDTQYF.

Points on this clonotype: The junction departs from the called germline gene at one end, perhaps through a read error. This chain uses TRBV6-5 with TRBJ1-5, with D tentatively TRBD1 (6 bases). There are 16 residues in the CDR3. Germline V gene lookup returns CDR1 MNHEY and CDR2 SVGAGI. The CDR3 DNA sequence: TGTGCCAGCAGTTACGGGGGGGCGCGTAGCAATCAGCCCCAGCTTTTT. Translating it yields CASSYGGARSNQPQLF.

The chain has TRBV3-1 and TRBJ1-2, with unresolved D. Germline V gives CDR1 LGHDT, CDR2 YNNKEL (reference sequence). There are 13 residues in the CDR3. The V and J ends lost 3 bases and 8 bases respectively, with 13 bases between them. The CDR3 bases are TGTGCCAGCAGCCAGAAGGAGGGTGGCGGCTACACCTTC. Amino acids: CASSQKEGGGYTF.

The CDR3, as DNA: TGTGCCAGCAGTTTAGGAACAGGGGGCAAGAACACTGAAGCTTTCTTT. Protein sequence: CASSLGTGGKNTEAFF. This chain links TRBV12-3 or TRBV12-4 with TRBJ1-1; 9 bases match TRBD1. With 1 base clipped from V and 1 base from J, the junction kept 4 bases outside the gene matches. The CDR3 is 16 residues long.

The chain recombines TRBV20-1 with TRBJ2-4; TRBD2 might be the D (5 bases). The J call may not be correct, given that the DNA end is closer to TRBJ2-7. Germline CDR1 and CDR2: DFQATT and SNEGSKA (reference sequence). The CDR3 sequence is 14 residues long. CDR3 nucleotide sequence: TGCAGTGCTAGAGTTCCGGGGATCCGTTACGAGCAGTACTTC. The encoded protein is CSARVPGIRYEQYF.

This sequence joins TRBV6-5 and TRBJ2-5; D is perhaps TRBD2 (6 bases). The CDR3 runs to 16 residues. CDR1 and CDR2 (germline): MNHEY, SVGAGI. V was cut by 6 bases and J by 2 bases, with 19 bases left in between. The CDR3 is CASRFKGGARQETQYF. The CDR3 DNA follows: TGTGCCAGCAGGTTTAAAGGAGGGGCCCGGCAAGAGACCCAGTACTTC.

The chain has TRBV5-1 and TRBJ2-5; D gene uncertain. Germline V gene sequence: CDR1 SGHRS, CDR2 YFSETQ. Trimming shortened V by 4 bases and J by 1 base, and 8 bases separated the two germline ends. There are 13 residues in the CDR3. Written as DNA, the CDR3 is TGCGCCAGCAGCCCAACCACCCAAGAGACCCAGTACTTC. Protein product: CASSPTTQETQYF.

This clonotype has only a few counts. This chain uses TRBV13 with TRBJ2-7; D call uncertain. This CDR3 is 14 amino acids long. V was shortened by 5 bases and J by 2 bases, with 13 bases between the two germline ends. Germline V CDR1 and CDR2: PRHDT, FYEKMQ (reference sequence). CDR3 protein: CASSGPTEPYEQYF. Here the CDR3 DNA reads TGTGCCAGCAGCGGCCCGACCGAACCCTACGAGCAGTACTTC.

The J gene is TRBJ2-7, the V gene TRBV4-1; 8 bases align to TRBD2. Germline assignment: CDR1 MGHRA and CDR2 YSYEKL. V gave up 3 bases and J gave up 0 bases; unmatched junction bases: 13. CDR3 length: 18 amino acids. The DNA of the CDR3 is TGCGCCAGCAGCCATTGGGGGGGGCGGGGGGCCCACTCCTACGAGCAGTACTTC. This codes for CASSHWGGRGAHSYEQYF.

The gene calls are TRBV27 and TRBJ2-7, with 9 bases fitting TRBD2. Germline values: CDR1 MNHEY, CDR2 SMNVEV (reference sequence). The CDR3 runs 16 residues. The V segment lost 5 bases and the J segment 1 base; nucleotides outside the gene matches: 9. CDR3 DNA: TGTGCCAGCAGTCCCCGTGATAGCGGGGGATCCTACGAGCAGTACTTC. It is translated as CASSPRDSGGSYEQYF.

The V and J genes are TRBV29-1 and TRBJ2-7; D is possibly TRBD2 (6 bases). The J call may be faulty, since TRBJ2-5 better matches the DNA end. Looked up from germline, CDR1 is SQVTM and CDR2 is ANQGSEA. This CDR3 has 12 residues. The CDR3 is CGGRTMEETQYF. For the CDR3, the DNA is TGCGGCGGTCGGACTATGGAAGAGACCCAGTACTTC.

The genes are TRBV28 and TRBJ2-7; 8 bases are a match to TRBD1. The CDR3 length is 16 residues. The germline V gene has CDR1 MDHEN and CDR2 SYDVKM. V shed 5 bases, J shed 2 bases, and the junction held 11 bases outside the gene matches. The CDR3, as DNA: TGTGCCAGCAGTCCCTCCAGTCGACAGGGGACCTACGAGCAGTACTTC. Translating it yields CASSPSSRQGTYEQYF.

The CDR3 DNA follows: TGTGCCAGCAGCTTGCGGCCGTCTAGCGGGAGTAATGAGCAGTTCTTC. It yields the protein CASSLRPSSGSNEQFF. The rearrangement links TRBV5-8 to TRBJ2-1, with TRBD2 matching over 10 bases. The germline gives CDR1 SGHTS, CDR2 YDEGEE. CDR3 length: 16 residues. The ends lost 1 base at V and 7 bases at J; junction bases unmatched: 8.